Following are 27 T cell receptor beta chains from one sample sequenced in a study of cytomegalovirus exposure and HLA in healthy donors. With 60 Vbeta and 13 Jbeta primers, the PCR was carried out. TCRdb's copy holds only in-frame clones and misses some; the assay was immunoSEQ multiplex PCR. The sample holds 170,000 or so clones; 80% are singletons and the top ten take 1%. Sequencing was performed on PBMCs. These receptors came from a woman aged 45-65 years in good health and CMV-seropositive.

The chain has TRBV14 and TRBJ2-1; the match to TRBD1 covers 7 bases. The CDR3 extends over 14 amino acids. With 3 bases clipped from V and 2 bases from J, the junction kept 1 base outside the gene matches. Germline V gene data show CDR1 as SGHDN and CDR2 as FVKESK. Here the CDR3 reads CASSQGQPYNEQFF. The CDR3 nucleotides read TGTGCCAGCAGCCAGGGACAGCCCTACAATGAGCAGTTCTTC.

The chain employs TRBV6-1 and TRBJ2-1; D may be TRBD1 (6 bases). V shed 8 bases and J shed 8 bases, with 16 bases lying between them. Per germline, CDR1 MNHNS and CDR2 SASEGT. CDR3 length: 13 amino acids. For the CDR3, the DNA is TGTGCCAGCGGGCAGGGGATATTCGATGAGCAGTTCTTC. This codes for CASGQGIFDEQFF.

The chain couples TRBV5-6 to TRBJ2-5, with 9 bases identical to TRBD1. The J segment lost 12 bases and the V segment lost 4 bases, leaving 13 bases of the junction unmatched. Germline V gene sequence: CDR1 SGHDT, CDR2 YYEEEE. The CDR3 consists of 14 residues. CDR3 protein: CASSTPGTGPGEYF. For the CDR3, the DNA is TGTGCCAGCAGCACACCCGGGACAGGGCCGGGGGAGTACTTC.

The genes are TRBV2 and TRBJ2-7; possible D gene TRBD1, 5 bases. CDR1 is SNHLY and CDR2 is FYNNEI in the germline V gene. V lost 6 bases, J lost 2 bases, and 11 bases lay in between. The CDR3 consists of 13 residues. The CDR3: CASRTDRTYEQYF. CDR3 sequence (DNA): TGTGCCAGCAGGACAGACAGAACCTACGAGCAGTACTTC. Using reference TRBV2 and TRBJ2-7 for the parts outside the CDR3, the full variable domain is EPEVTQTPSHQVTQMGQEVILRCVPISNHLYFYWYRQILGQKVEFLVSFYNNEISEKSEIFDDQFSVERPDGSNFTLKIRSTKLEDSAMYFCASRTDRTYEQYFGPGTRLTVT.

The gene calls are TRBV5-1 and TRBJ2-3, with TRBD1 matching 9 bases. V was clipped by 4 bases and J by 5 bases; unmatched bases: 5. CDR3 size: 14 residues. Germline V gene data show CDR1 as SGHRS and CDR2 as YFSETQ. In DNA form, the CDR3 reads TGCGCCAGCAGCCAGGGACAGGGAGGAGATACGCAGTATTTT. Its protein product is CASSQGQGGDTQYF.

The genes are TRBV9 and TRBJ2-5; 8 bases match TRBD2. The CDR3 is 15 amino acids. Germline assignment: CDR1 SGDLS and CDR2 YYNGEE. Unmatched junction bases numbered 10, after V lost 4 bases and J lost 5 bases. CDR3 loop: CASSLDSGRGETQYF. DNA of the CDR3: TGTGCCAGCAGCCTAGACAGCGGGAGAGGGGAGACCCAGTACTTC.

The genes are TRBV28 and TRBJ2-1; D not certain. Germline loops: CDR1 MDHEN, CDR2 SYDVKM. Trimming removed 3 bases from V and 13 bases from J, with 16 bases in between. The CDR3 contains 13 residues. CDR3 DNA sequence: TGTGCCAGCAGTTTTCCCCCCGCCGGGTCTCAGTTCTTC. It specifies CASSFPPAGSQFF.

The rearrangement joins TRBV28 to TRBJ1-2; D remains unclear. The germline V and J ends were trimmed by 5 bases and 7 bases, with 17 bases remaining between them. The germline V gene has CDR1 MDHEN and CDR2 SYDVKM. The CDR3 sequence is 14 residues long. The CDR3 loop is CASSHPTHSGGYTF. CDR3 nucleotides: TGTGCCAGCAGTCACCCCACACACTCAGGTGGCTACACCTTC.

The V call is TRBV7-6, the J call TRBJ2-1; 15 bases match TRBD2. Losses at the gene ends were 4 bases for V and 3 bases for J; bases not matched to a gene: 1. The CDR3 is 16 amino acids. Germline CDR1 is SGHVS and CDR2 is FNYEAQ. The CDR3 sequence: CASSWTSGRDYNEQFF. The CDR3 nucleotides are TGTGCCAGCAGCTGGACTAGCGGGAGGGACTACAATGAGCAGTTCTTC.

CDR3 DNA: TGCGCCAGCAGCCTTGGGGACAGGGCGAACACTGAAGCTTTCTTT. As protein: CASSLGDRANTEAFF. The chain employs TRBV4-1 and TRBJ1-1, with 9 bases lining up with TRBD1. CDR1 is MGHRA, CDR2 YSYEKL, per germline. V shed 4 bases, J shed 1 base, and the junction held 4 bases outside the gene matches. CDR3 length equals 15 residues.

This clone was detected once. The genes are TRBV19 and TRBJ2-7; 9 nucleotides match TRBD1. CDR1 and CDR2 from the germline V gene are LNHDA and SQIVND (reference sequence). J lost 6 bases, V lost 10 bases, and 16 bases had no gene match. The CDR3 extends over 15 amino acids. This chain's CDR3 is CATRKTGGGESEQYF. CDR3 nucleotides: TGTGCCACACGCAAAACAGGGGGCGGAGAGAGCGAGCAGTACTTC.

This chain joins TRBV5-1 and TRBJ2-3; a weak D match, TRBD2 (5 bases). CDR3 length: 14 amino acids. Per germline, CDR1 SGHRS and CDR2 YFSETQ. Trimming removed 5 bases from V and 6 bases from J, with 16 bases in between. The DNA of the CDR3 is TGCGCCAGCAGAAGGTCGGGGTCGACCGATACGCAGTATTTT. Residues: CASRRSGSTDTQYF.

As to this clone: At one boundary the junction diverges from the germline segment, which might be a read error. The chain links TRBV7-7 to TRBJ2-3, with 11 bases fitting TRBD2. Germline CDR1 SSHAT, CDR2 FNYEAQ (reference sequence). There are 14 residues in the CDR3. CDR3 in DNA: TGTGCTAGCAGCTCGGGACTAGCGGCAGATACGCAGTATTTT. Translated: CASSSGLAADTQYF.

This rearrangement joins TRBV28 to TRBJ2-4; 10 nucleotides align to TRBD2. This CDR3 region has 18 residues. Germline assignment: CDR1 MDHEN and CDR2 SYDVKM. The ends lost 6 bases at V and 1 base at J; junction bases unmatched: 12. In DNA form, the CDR3 reads TGTGCCAGCAGCTCCAGCGGGAGGGTACGGACGGCCAAAAACATTCAGTACTTC. Translated, it gives CASSSSGRVRTAKNIQYF.

This chain links TRBV5-4 with TRBJ1-1; D call uncertain. V lost 0 bases, J lost 6 bases, and 9 bases lay in between. Germline lookup yields CDR1 SGHNT and CDR2 YYREEE (reference sequence). CDR3 length: 13 residues. CDR3 sequence: CASSLGRSPEAFF. As DNA, the CDR3 is TGTGCCAGCAGCTTGGGGAGATCCCCTGAAGCTTTCTTT.

The V call is TRBV18, the J call TRBJ1-1, with D perhaps matching TRBD1 (6 bases). In germline, CDR1 is KGHSH, CDR2 LQKENI. The CDR3 totals 12 residues. The V and J ends lost 2 bases and 10 bases respectively, with 11 bases between them. The CDR3 DNA reads as TGTGCCAGCTCACCAGGGGGGGCGGTAGCTTTCTTT. Amino acid sequence: CASSPGGAVAFF.

The chain recombines TRBV12-5 with TRBJ2-7, with D possibly TRBD2 on 6 matching bases. This CDR3 is built from 13 residues. Trimming removed 6 bases from V and 0 bases from J, with 9 bases in between. Germline assignment: CDR1 LGHNT and CDR2 FRNRAP. The DNA for the CDR3 is TGTGCTAGTGGGGACGGGAGCTCCTACGAGCAGTACTTC. It specifies CASGDGSSYEQYF.

The chain recombines TRBV28 with TRBJ2-3, with TRBD2 matching over 13 bases. V lost 6 bases and J lost 2; bases outside the gene matches: 2. Germline V gene data show CDR1 as MDHEN and CDR2 as SYDVKM. The CDR3 is made up of 15 amino acids. The CDR3 reads CASRGLAGYTDTQYF. CDR3 sequence (DNA): TGTGCCAGCAGGGGACTAGCGGGGTACACAGATACGCAGTATTTT.

V usage is TRBV28 and J usage is TRBJ2-1; 14 bases are a match to TRBD2. CDR1 and CDR2 from the germline V gene are MDHEN and SYDVKM. With 10 bases clipped from V and 4 bases from J, the junction kept 3 bases outside the gene matches. The CDR3 consists of 14 residues. DNA of the CDR3: TGTGCCACCGGGACTAGCGGGAGTTACAATGAGCAGTTCTTC. As protein: CATGTSGSYNEQFF. Full variable domain (missing parts from reference TRBV28 and TRBJ2-1): DVKVTQSSRYLVKRTGEKVFLECVQDMDHENMFWYRQDPGLGLRLIYFSYDVKMKEKGDIPEGYSVSREKKERFSLILESASTNQTSMYLCATGTSGSYNEQFFGPGTRLTVL.

The rearrangement uses TRBV9 and TRBJ2-2, with D uncertain. The CDR3 length is 15 residues. The germline V and J ends were trimmed by 3 bases and 2 bases, with 11 bases remaining between them. Germline loops: CDR1 SGDLS, CDR2 YYNGEE. The CDR3: CASSASWLNTGELFF. CDR3 in DNA: TGTGCCAGCAGCGCGTCCTGGCTTAACACCGGGGAGCTGTTTTTT.

V is TRBV7-9 and J is TRBJ2-5; D perhaps matches TRBD2 (6 bases). The V end lost 0 bases, the J end lost 2 bases, and 10 bases lay between the germline ends. CDR1 and CDR2 (germline): SEHNR, FQNEAQ (reference sequence). This CDR3 contains 15 residues. The CDR3 loop reads CASSLALAWQETQYF. The CDR3 nucleotides are TGTGCCAGCAGCTTAGCGCTAGCGTGGCAAGAGACCCAGTACTTC.

This clone was counted between two and nine times. The chain uses TRBV4-3 and TRBJ1-2; 10 nucleotides agree with TRBD1. Germline V lookup: CDR1 LGHNA, CDR2 YSLEER. The CDR3 extends over 15 amino acids. J lost 2 bases, V lost 4 bases, and 4 bases had no gene match. This CDR3 is CASSPGQGVNYGYTF. CDR3 in DNA: TGCGCCAGCAGCCCTGGACAGGGGGTCAACTATGGCTACACCTTC.

V and J are TRBV9 and TRBJ2-3; 9 nucleotides line up with TRBD2. The CDR3 contains 14 residues. Germline trimming cut 2 bases from V and 6 bases from J; bases unmatched to any gene: 4. The germline V gene has CDR1 SGDLS and CDR2 YYNGEE. CDR3 protein: CASSVGGGADTQYF. The CDR3 DNA is TGTGCCAGCAGCGTGGGCGGGGGGGCGGATACGCAGTATTTT.

The rearrangement links TRBV2 to TRBJ1-4; 7 bases line up with TRBD1. Germline V lookup: CDR1 SNHLY, CDR2 FYNNEI. V lost 6 bases to trimming and J lost 4 bases; unmatched junction nucleotides: 5. The CDR3 runs to 14 residues. As DNA, the CDR3 is TGTGCCAGCAGCCAGGACAGGCTTAATGAAAAACTGTTTTTT. Its protein product is CASSQDRLNEKLFF.

V usage is TRBV28 and J usage is TRBJ2-7; unclear D gene. Trimming removed 6 bases at V and 4 bases at J, with 10 bases between. The CDR3 has 12 residues. Germline V gene lookup returns CDR1 MDHEN and CDR2 SYDVKM. In nucleotides, the CDR3 is TGTGCCAGCAGCCTAGTCCGGTACGAGCAGTACTTC. The encoded protein is CASSLVRYEQYF.

The chain uses TRBV28 and TRBJ1-1; possibly TRBD1 for D (6 bases). The germline gives CDR1 MDHEN, CDR2 SYDVKM. This CDR3 contains 14 residues. Trimming stripped 8 bases from V and 5 bases from J, with 18 bases between. The CDR3 sequence is CASHRPGGGTEAFF. CDR3 nucleotides: TGTGCCAGCCACCGGCCGGGAGGGGGGACTGAAGCTTTCTTT.

This CDR3 is CASSRGQETQYF. DNA of the CDR3: TGTGCCAGCAGCCGGGGACAGGAGACCCAGTACTTC. The chain is built from TRBV7-9 and TRBJ2-5; 7 bases align to TRBD1. V shed 5 bases, J shed 5 bases, and the junction held 2 bases outside the gene matches. Germline CDR1 reads SEHNR; CDR2 reads FQNEAQ (reference sequence). This CDR3 region has 12 residues.